This TCR beta chain appears in the sequencing data of a study of blood T cell repertoires in COVID-19. On the study more broadly: The United States, Italy and Spain provided the acute and convalescent COVID-19 samples.

With 5 bases clipped from V and 7 bases from J, the junction kept 3 bases outside the gene matches. Germline V gives CDR1 SEHNR, CDR2 FQNEAQ (reference sequence). The CDR3 contains 13 residues. How the authors handled the data: Estimation of nucleated cell counts relied on the amplification of reference gene primers. This table comes from immunoSEQ multiplex PCR, and its TCRdb copy is limited to in-frame clones, with some not included. V, J and clone size are those of that table, while D and trimming were read from the DNA. The table includes 100,000 to 150,000 clones, 81% detected once. The sample was peripheral blood. The origin of this receptor is a woman in her 50s with acute or convalescent COVID-19. V and J are TRBV7-9 and TRBJ1-1; 11 bases match TRBD1. DNA of the CDR3: TGTGCCAGCAGCCCGGGACAGGGGGGTGAAGCTTTCTTT. Its protein is CASSPGQGGEAFF.